These 11 T cell receptor beta chains share one sample of origin, sequenced in a study of blood T cell repertoires in COVID-19. The method was immunoSEQ multiplex PCR; TCRdb's version includes in-frame clones alone and lacks a portion of them. The table shows roughly 350,000 clones, with roughly 88% occurring only once. The sequencing input was peripheral blood. Every receptor here comes from a woman aged 45-60 years with active or convalescent COVID-19.

The chain combines TRBV28 with TRBJ1-2; 7 bases are a match to TRBD1. V was clipped by 5 bases and J by 4 bases; unmatched bases: 10. This CDR3 region has 15 residues. Germline V gene lookup returns CDR1 MDHEN and CDR2 SYDVKM. The CDR3 DNA reads as TGTGCCAGCAGTCCCCCAGGGGGGAGGAGCTATGGCTACACCTTC. Its protein is CASSPPGGRSYGYTF.

This chain joins TRBV5-1 and TRBJ1-2; TRBD1 matches 8 bases. This CDR3 region has 14 residues. The germline V gene encodes CDR1 SGHRS and CDR2 YFSETQ. Trimming cost V 2 bases and J 8 bases; bases outside gene matches: 8. The CDR3 loop reads CASSFTGGVEGYTF. The CDR3 DNA follows: TGCGCCAGCAGCTTTACAGGGGGAGTGGAGGGCTACACCTTC.

This clone was detected only a few times. The chain joins TRBV4-3 to TRBJ2-7; 9 bases line up with TRBD1. The germline CDR1 and CDR2 sequences are LGHNA and YSLEER. This CDR3 is built from 15 residues. V shed 4 bases and J 5 bases; nucleotides not matched to a gene: 9. The CDR3 DNA sequence: TGCGCCAGCAGCCGGACCCCGGGACAGGGCCACGAGCAGTACTTC. Protein product: CASSRTPGQGHEQYF.

V usage is TRBV29-1 and J usage is TRBJ1-2; no clear D. The length of the CDR3 is 14 residues. V lost 0 bases and J 3 bases, leaving 11 bases between the germline ends. Germline-derived CDR1 and CDR2 are SQVTM and ANQGSEA. In nucleotides, the CDR3 is TGCAGCGTTGAAGAAAGAGGGCGACACTATGGCTACACCTTC. Protein product: CSVEERGRHYGYTF.

This clone was seen a single time. This chain joins TRBV7-9 and TRBJ2-7, with 8 bases identical to TRBD1. V shed 3 bases, J shed 2 bases, and the junction held 6 bases outside the gene matches. The CDR3 spans 15 residues. The germline gives CDR1 SEHNR, CDR2 FQNEAQ (reference sequence). CDR3 amino acids: CASSFRQGPAYEQYF. The CDR3 DNA is TGTGCCAGCAGCTTCCGACAGGGGCCCGCCTACGAGCAGTACTTC.

This clone has a single count. V gene TRBV27 combines with J gene TRBJ2-7; D might be TRBD1 (6 bases). Trimming cost V 0 bases and J 3 bases, with 18 bases left between them. The CDR3 is 17 amino acids. Germline CDR1 and CDR2: MNHEY and SMNVEV (reference sequence). The CDR3 loop reads CASSLSLTGALFYEQYF. The CDR3 DNA is TGTGCCAGCAGTTTATCCCTGACAGGAGCACTTTTCTACGAGCAGTACTTC.

The CDR3 coding sequence is TGTGCCAGCAGTTTCAGGGGGCTCGGGAGAGGAGTCGCCGGGGAGCTGTTTTTT. Its protein is CASSFRGLGRGVAGELFF. The genes are TRBV28 and TRBJ2-2; 8 nucleotides match TRBD1. J gave up 6 bases and V 3 bases, and 15 bases lay outside the gene matches. Germline-derived CDR1 and CDR2 are MDHEN and SYDVKM. This CDR3 region has 18 residues. Complete variable domain (other parts from reference TRBV28 and TRBJ2-2): DVKVTQSSRYLVKRTGEKVFLECVQDMDHENMFWYRQDPGLGLRLIYFSYDVKMKEKGDIPEGYSVSREKKERFSLILESASTNQTSMYLCASSFRGLGRGVAGELFFGEGSRLTVL.

The sample holds a few counts of this clone. The chain has TRBV6-4 and TRBJ2-2; D not certain. V lost 6 bases and J 7 bases, leaving 12 bases between the germline ends. CDR3 size: 13 residues. Germline CDR1 is MRHNA and CDR2 is SNTAGT. CDR3 DNA sequence: TGTGCCAGCAGCGCCCGACCAGGCGGGGAGCTGTTTTTT. This translates into CASSARPGGELFF.

This clone was detected a few times. The genes are TRBV7-9 and TRBJ2-1, with 8 positions matching TRBD2. CDR3 size: 17 residues. Trimming at V came to 3 bases and at J to 8 bases, leaving 15 bases not matched to a gene. CDR1 SEHNR and CDR2 FQNEAQ come from the germline V gene (reference sequence). The CDR3 reads CASSLFGRGEILDEQFF. In DNA form, the CDR3 reads TGTGCCAGCAGCTTGTTTGGGCGGGGGGAGATTTTGGATGAGCAGTTCTTC.

V is TRBV6-5 and J is TRBJ1-1; a possible D gene is TRBD1 (6 bases). CDR3 length: 15 residues. V was trimmed by 0 bases and J by 2 bases, leaving 10 bases between them. Germline CDR1 MNHEY, CDR2 SVGAGI. CDR3 sequence: CASSYSRGLNTEAFF. The CDR3 nucleotides are TGTGCCAGCAGTTACTCCAGGGGCTTAAACACTGAAGCTTTCTTT.

In regard to this clone: An end of the junction does not agree with germline; a read error may underlie this. This chain links TRBV7-7 with TRBJ1-2, with 7 bases matching TRBD1. Germline assignment: CDR1 SSHAT and CDR2 FNYEAQ (reference sequence). This CDR3 spans 15 amino acids. The CDR3 coding sequence is TGTGCTAGCAGCCCCCCCGACAGGGTGCTTTGGGGCTACACCTTC. The encoded protein is CASSPPDRVLWGYTF.